This T cell receptor beta chain was captured by sequencing in a study of cytomegalovirus exposure and HLA in healthy donors. Study findings and constraints: What a later analysis reportedly showed was that an Asian-associated ancestry cluster had fewer N-insertions than the approximately 700-donor mean.

CDR3 length equals 16 residues. From germline, CDR1 is SEHNR and CDR2 FQNEAQ (reference sequence). Trimming cost V 5 bases and J 7 bases, with 20 bases left between them. The study ran its PCR with 60 Vbeta and 13 Jbeta primers. This table comes from immunoSEQ multiplex PCR, and its TCRdb copy is limited to in-frame clones, with some not included. This table holds under 200,000 clones. A word on this clone: Its matching antigen is unknown.

The sequenced material came from PBMCs. The sequence came from a young man in good health and CMV-seronegative. The J gene is TRBJ1-4, the V gene TRBV7-9; D might be TRBD1 (6 bases). The CDR3 region has the DNA TGTGCCAGCAGCCAAGGATACCGGGACAATGGTGAAAAACTGTTTTTT. It is translated as CASSQGYRDNGEKLFF.